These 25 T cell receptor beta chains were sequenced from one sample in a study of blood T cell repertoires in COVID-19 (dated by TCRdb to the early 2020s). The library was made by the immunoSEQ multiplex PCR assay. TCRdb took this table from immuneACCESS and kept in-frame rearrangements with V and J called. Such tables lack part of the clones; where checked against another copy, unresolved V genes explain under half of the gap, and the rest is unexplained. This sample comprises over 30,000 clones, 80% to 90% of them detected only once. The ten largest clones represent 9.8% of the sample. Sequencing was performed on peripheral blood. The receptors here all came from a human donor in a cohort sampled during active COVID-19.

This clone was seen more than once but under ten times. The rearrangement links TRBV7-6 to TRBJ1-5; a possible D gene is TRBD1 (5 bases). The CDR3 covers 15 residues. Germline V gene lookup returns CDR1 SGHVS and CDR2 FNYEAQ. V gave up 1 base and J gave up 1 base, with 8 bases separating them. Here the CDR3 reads CASSLGGGSNQPQHF. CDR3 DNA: TGTGCCAGCAGCTTAGGGGGGGGGAGCAATCAGCCCCAGCATTTT.

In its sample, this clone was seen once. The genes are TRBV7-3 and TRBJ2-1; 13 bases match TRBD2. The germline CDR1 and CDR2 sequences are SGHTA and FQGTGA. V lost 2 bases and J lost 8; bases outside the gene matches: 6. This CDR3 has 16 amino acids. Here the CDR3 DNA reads TGTGCCAGCAGCTTAGTAGGGACTAGCGGGGTCTATGAGCAGTTCTTC. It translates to CASSLVGTSGVYEQFF.

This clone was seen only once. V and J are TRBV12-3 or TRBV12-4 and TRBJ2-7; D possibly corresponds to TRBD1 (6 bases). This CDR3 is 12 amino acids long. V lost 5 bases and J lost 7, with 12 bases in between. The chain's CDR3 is CASSQGTGEQYF. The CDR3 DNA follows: TGTGCCAGCAGTCAGGGGACCGGAGAGCAGTACTTC.

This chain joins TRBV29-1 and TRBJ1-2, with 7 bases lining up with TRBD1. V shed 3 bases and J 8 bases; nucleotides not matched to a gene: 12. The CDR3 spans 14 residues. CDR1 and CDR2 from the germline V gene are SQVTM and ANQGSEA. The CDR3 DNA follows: TGCAGCGTTGACTCCGTGGACAGGATCTTGGGCTACACCTTC. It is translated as CSVDSVDRILGYTF.

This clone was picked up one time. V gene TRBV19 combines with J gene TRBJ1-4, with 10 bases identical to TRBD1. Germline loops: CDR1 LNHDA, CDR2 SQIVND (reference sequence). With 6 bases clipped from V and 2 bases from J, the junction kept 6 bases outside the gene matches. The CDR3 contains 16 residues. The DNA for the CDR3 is TGTGCCAGTAGCCGCCGGACAGGGGGGACTAATGAAAAACTGTTTTTT. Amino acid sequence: CASSRRTGGTNEKLFF.

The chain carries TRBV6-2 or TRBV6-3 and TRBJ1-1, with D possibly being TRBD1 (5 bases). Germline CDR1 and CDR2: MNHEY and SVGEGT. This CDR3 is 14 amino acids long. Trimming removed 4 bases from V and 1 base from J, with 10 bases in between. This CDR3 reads CASSFGGTNTEAFF. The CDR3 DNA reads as TGTGCCAGCAGTTTCGGGGGGACGAACACTGAAGCTTTCTTT.

The CDR3 region is CASSPGGRTNEKLFF. As DNA, the CDR3 is TGTGCCAGCAGCCCAGGGGGGCGAACTAATGAAAAACTGTTTTTT. This chain connects TRBV3-1 (or the pseudogene TRBV3-2) to TRBJ1-4; 7 bases agree with TRBD1. The CDR3 runs to 15 residues. After removal of 4 bases from V and 1 base from J, the junction contained 3 bases not matched to a gene. Germline CDR1 LGHDT, CDR2 YNNKEL (reference sequence).

This chain's CDR3 is CASSYGLAGLDGETQYF. CDR3 DNA sequence: TGTGCCAGCAGTTACGGGTTAGCGGGTCTCGACGGGGAGACCCAGTACTTC. This rearrangement joins TRBV6-2 or TRBV6-3 to TRBJ2-5; 7 nucleotides align to TRBD2. CDR1 and CDR2 (germline): MNHEY, SVGEGT. CDR3 length: 17 residues. With V trimmed by 2 bases and J by 5 bases, 14 bases remained unmatched.

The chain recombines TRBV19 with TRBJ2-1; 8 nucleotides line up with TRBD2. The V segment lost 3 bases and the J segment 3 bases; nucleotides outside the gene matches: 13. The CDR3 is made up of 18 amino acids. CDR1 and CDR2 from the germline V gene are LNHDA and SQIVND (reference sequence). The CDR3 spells CASSIRSRLLADYNEQFF. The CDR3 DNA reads TGTGCCAGTAGTATTCGGTCGCGCCTACTAGCGGACTACAATGAGCAGTTCTTC.

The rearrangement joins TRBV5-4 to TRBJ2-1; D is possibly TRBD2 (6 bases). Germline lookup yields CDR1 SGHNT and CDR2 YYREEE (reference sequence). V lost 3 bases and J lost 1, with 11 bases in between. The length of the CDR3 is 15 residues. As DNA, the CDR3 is TGTGCCAGCAGCTACCCCAGCGGGTCCTACAATGAGCAGTTCTTC. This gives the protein CASSYPSGSYNEQFF.

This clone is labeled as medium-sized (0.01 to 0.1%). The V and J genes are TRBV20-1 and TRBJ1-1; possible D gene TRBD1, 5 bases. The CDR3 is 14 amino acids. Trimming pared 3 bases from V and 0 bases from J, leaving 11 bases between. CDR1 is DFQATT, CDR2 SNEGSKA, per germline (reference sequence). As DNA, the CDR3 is TGCAGTGCTAGTCAGGGAAGTTTGAACACTGAAGCTTTCTTT. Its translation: CSASQGSLNTEAFF.

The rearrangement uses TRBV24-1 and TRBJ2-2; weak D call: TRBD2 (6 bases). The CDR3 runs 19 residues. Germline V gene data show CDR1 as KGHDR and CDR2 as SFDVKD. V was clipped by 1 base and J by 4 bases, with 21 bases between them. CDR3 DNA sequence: TGTGCCACCAGTGATTTACTATCGAATGCGGGGCTATGCACCGGGGAGCTGTTTTTT. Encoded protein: CATSDLLSNAGLCTGELFF.

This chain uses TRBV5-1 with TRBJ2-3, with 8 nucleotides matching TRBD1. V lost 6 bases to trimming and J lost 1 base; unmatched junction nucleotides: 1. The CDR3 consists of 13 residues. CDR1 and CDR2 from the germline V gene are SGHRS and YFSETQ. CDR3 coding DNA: TGCGCCAGCAAGGACAGGGGCACAGATACGCAGTATTTT. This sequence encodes CASKDRGTDTQYF.

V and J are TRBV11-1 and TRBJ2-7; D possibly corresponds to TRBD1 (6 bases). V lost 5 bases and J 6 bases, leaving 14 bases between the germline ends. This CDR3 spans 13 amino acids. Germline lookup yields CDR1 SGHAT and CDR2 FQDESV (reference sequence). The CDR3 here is CASSISQGSEQYF. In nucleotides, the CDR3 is TGTGCCAGCAGCATAAGTCAGGGGAGCGAGCAGTACTTC.

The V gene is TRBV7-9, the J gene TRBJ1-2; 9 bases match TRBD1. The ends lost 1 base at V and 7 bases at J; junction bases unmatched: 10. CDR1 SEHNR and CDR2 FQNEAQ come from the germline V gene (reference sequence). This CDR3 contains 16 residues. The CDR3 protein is CASSLGTGDPFAGYTF. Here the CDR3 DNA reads TGTGCCAGCAGCTTAGGGACAGGGGATCCCTTCGCTGGCTACACCTTC. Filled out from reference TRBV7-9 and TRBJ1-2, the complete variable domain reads DTGVSQNPRHKITKRGQNVTFRCDPISEHNRLYWYRQTLGQGPEFLTYFQNEAQLEKSRLLSDRFSAERPKGSFSTLEIQRTEQGDSAMYLCASSLGTGDPFAGYTFGSGTRLTVV.

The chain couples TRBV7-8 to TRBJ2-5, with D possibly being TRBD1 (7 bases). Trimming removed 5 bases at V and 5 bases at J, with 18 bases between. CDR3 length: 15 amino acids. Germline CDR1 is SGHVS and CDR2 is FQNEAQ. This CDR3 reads CASSEGGGAKETQYF. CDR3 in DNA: TGTGCCAGCAGCGAAGGAGGGGGCGCGAAGGAGACCCAGTACTTC.

The CDR3 reads CASSFNYNEQFF. As DNA, the CDR3 is TGTGCCAGCAGCTTCAACTACAATGAGCAGTTCTTC. This sequence joins TRBV5-4 and TRBJ2-1; D remains ambiguous. The CDR3 contains 12 residues. V lost 2 bases and J lost 3, with 3 bases in between. The germline CDR1 and CDR2 sequences are SGHNT and YYREEE (reference sequence).

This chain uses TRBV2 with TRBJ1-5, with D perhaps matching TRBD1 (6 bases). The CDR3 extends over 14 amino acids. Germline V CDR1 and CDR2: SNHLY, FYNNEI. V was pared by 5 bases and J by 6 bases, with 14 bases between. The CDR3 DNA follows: TGTGCCAGCAGTAAAGGGCAGGGGACTCAGCCCCAGCATTTT. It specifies CASSKGQGTQPQHF.

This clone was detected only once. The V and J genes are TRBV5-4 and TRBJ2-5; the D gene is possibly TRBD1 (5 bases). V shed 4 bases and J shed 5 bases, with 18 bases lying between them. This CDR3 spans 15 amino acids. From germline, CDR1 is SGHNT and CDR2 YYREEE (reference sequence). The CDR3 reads CASSEELGRSETQYF. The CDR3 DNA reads TGTGCCAGCAGCGAGGAGCTGGGGCGGTCGGAGACCCAGTACTTC.

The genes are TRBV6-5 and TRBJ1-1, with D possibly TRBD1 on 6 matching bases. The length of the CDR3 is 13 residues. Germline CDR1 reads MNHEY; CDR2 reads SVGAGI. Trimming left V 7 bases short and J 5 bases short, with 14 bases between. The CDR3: CASKPTGRTEAFF. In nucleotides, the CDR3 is TGTGCCAGCAAACCGACAGGTCGGACTGAAGCTTTCTTT.

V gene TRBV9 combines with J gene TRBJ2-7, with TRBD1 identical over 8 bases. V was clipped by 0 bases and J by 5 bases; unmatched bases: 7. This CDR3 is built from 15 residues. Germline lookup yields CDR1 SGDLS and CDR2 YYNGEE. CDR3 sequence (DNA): TGTGCCAGCAGCGTAGGTCAGGGGGCGAGGAACGAGCAGTACTTC. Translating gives CASSVGQGARNEQYF.

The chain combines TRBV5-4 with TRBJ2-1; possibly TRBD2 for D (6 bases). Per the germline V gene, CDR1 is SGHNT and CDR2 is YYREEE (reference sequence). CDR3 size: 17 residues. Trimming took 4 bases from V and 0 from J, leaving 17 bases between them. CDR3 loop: CASSRSGRQLSYNEQFF. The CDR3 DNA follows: TGTGCCAGCAGCCGTTCCGGGAGACAGCTCTCCTACAATGAGCAGTTCTTC.

The CDR3 reads CASSGTQGAFTNYGYTF. In nucleotides, the CDR3 is TGCGCCAGCAGCGGGACACAGGGGGCCTTTACTAACTATGGCTACACCTTC. The chain uses TRBV5-1 and TRBJ1-2; 9 nucleotides match TRBD1. The J segment lost 0 bases and the V segment lost 4 bases, leaving 10 bases of the junction unmatched. Germline CDR1 SGHRS, CDR2 YFSETQ. The CDR3 totals 17 residues.

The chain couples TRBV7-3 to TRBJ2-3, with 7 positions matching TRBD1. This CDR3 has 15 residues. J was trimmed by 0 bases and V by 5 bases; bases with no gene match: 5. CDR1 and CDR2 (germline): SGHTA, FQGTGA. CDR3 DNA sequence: TGTGCCAGCAGCCCGATGACAGGGAGCACAGATACGCAGTATTTT. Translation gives CASSPMTGSTDTQYF. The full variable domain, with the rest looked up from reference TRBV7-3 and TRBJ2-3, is GAGVSQTPSNKVTEKGKYVELRCDPISGHTALYWYRQSLGQGPEFLIYFQGTGAADDSGLPNDRFFAVRPEGSVSTLKIQRTERGDSAVYLCASSPMTGSTDTQYFGPGTRLTVL.

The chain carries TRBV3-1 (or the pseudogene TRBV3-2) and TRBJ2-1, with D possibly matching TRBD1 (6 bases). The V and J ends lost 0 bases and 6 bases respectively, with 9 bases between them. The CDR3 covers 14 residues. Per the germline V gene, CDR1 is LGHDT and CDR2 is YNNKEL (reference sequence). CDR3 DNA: TGTGCCAGCAGCCAAGATGGCAGGGGCAATGAGCAGTTCTTC. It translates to CASSQDGRGNEQFF.